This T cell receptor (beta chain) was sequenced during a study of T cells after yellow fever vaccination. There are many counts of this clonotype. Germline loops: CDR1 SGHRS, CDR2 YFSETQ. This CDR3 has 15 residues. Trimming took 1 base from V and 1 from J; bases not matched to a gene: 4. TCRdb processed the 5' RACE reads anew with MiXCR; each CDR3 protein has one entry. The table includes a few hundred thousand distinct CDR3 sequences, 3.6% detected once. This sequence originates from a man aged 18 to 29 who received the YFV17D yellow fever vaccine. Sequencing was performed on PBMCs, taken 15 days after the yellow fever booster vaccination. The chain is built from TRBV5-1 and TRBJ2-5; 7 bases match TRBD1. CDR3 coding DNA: TGCGCCAGCAGCTTGAAGGGACAGAGCCAAGAGACCCAGTACTTC. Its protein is CASSLKGQSQETQYF.